The next 24 T cell receptor beta chains were all read from a single sample in a study of kidney transplant recipient with SARS-CoV-2 infection. TCRdb used MiXCR to reprocess the reads, holding one entry per CDR3 protein. The data show approximately 240,000 distinct CDR3 sequences, under 30% seen once. Sequences were derived from a blood sample, sampled at baseline and between days 110 and 120 from a kidney transplant recipient. These receptors came from a young adult male patient who had COVID-19 and was a kidney transplant recipient. Among the T cells, some may be from the graft donor.

Many counts were recorded for this clonotype. The chain is built from TRBV19 and TRBJ1-5, with 7 bases lining up with TRBD1. In germline, CDR1 is LNHDA, CDR2 SQIVND (reference sequence). The CDR3 sequence is 15 residues long. V lost 4 bases to trimming and J lost 4 bases; unmatched junction nucleotides: 7. The CDR3 DNA reads TGTGCCAGTAGTAATCCGACAGGGCTAAATCAGCCCCAGCATTTT. This sequence encodes CASSNPTGLNQPQHF.

Worth noting for this clonotype: Since a much larger clone is just one base distant, this may be a read error. This CDR3 fails to terminate in the conserved phenylalanine or tryptophan, so it likely reflects a read error. The genes are TRBV11-2 and TRBJ1-2; the D is unclear. Germline CDR1 is SGHAT and CDR2 is FQNNGV. The CDR3 is 17 amino acids. V was clipped by 3 bases and J by 4 bases, with 21 bases between them. The CDR3 protein is CASSFWQTSRKTYGYTL. CDR3 coding DNA: TGTGCCAGCAGCTTCTGGCAAACAAGCAGAAAGACCTATGGCTACACCCTC.

This clonotype was seen repeatedly, ten times or more. The chain couples TRBV6-6 to TRBJ1-6, with 8 bases that match TRBD1. After removal of 0 bases from V and 8 bases from J, the junction contained 6 bases not matched to a gene. Per the germline V gene, CDR1 is MNHNY and CDR2 is SVGAGI (reference sequence). This CDR3 spans 16 amino acids. The CDR3, as DNA: TGTGCCAGCAGTTACTCCTTGGACAGGGACTATTCACCCCTCCACTTT. Its protein product is CASSYSLDRDYSPLHF.

This clonotype appeared many times. The rearrangement joins TRBV4-1 to TRBJ2-7; maybe TRBD2 (6 bases). Germline assignment: CDR1 MGHRA and CDR2 YSYEKL. CDR3 length: 16 amino acids. The ends were cut back, 3 bases at V and 3 bases at J, with 18 bases in the middle. The DNA for the CDR3 is TGCGCCAGCAGCCAGAACGCGGGACGGTCCGGCTACGAGCAGTACTTC. Translated: CASSQNAGRSGYEQYF.

Points on this clonotype: One base away lies a much larger clone, so this may be a sequencing read error. The chain combines TRBV4-2 with TRBJ1-1; D is undetermined. This CDR3 region has 12 residues. The germline V and J ends were trimmed by 3 bases and 8 bases, with 10 bases remaining between them. Germline V gene sequence: CDR1 LGHNA, CDR2 YNFKEQ. CDR3 DNA: TGTGCCAGCAGCCAGGACGGCGGAGAAGCTTTCTTT. It translates to CASSQDGGEAFF.

Ten or more counts support this clonotype. The rearrangement uses TRBV2 and TRBJ2-5; D remains unclear. Germline assignment: CDR1 SNHLY and CDR2 FYNNEI. V was cut by 6 bases and J by 2 bases, with 19 bases left in between. CDR3 length: 16 amino acids. CDR3 in amino acids: CASRSRAIRTQETQYF. CDR3 DNA: TGTGCCAGCAGGTCCCGGGCCATCAGGACGCAAGAGACCCAGTACTTC.

This clonotype was detected many times. This rearrangement joins TRBV28 to TRBJ2-5; 11 bases align to TRBD2. The CDR3 is made up of 21 amino acids. V was pared by 3 bases and J by 6 bases, with 24 bases of the junction left unmatched. Germline V lookup: CDR1 MDHEN, CDR2 SYDVKM. In DNA form, the CDR3 reads TGTGCCAGCAGTTTCGGGTGGGGGACTAGCGGCCGCCTAGGTCGGAAACAGACCCAGTACTTC. Translated: CASSFGWGTSGRLGRKQTQYF.

There are many counts of this clonotype. In nucleotides, the CDR3 is TGCAGTGTGCTAGCGGCCTCCTACAATGAGCAGTTCTTC. This gives the protein CSVLAASYNEQFF. The chain couples TRBV20-1 to TRBJ2-1; 7 bases map to TRBD2. Germline V gene data show CDR1 as DFQATT and CDR2 as SNEGSKA (reference sequence). The CDR3 has 13 amino acids. J was trimmed by 0 bases and V by 7 bases; bases with no gene match: 3.

The sample holds many counts of this clonotype. The chain couples TRBV7-6 to TRBJ2-1; 9 bases map to TRBD2. V lost 2 bases and J lost 0; bases outside the gene matches: 11. Per germline, CDR1 SGHVS and CDR2 FNYEAQ. The CDR3 covers 19 residues. The CDR3 loop is CASSLRVVAGARSYNEQFF. DNA of the CDR3: TGTGCCAGCAGCTTAAGGGTAGTAGCGGGAGCCCGCTCCTACAATGAGCAGTTCTTC.

Notes on this clonotype: This may be a read error: a much more frequent sequence differs by one nucleotide. The rearrangement joins TRBV6-1 to TRBJ1-2, with D hard to call. The V end was cut by 3 bases, the J end by 6 bases, with 23 bases between. The germline CDR1 and CDR2 sequences are MNHNS and SASEGT. The CDR3 length is 17 residues. CDR3 in DNA: TGTGCCAGCAGTGAGCACTCGGAATGTAGAAAGACCCATGGCTACACCTTC. Protein product: CASSEHSECRKTHGYTF.

Points on this clonotype: Mismatch with germline at one junction end may stem from a read error. The chain has TRBV18 and TRBJ1-2; 8 bases align to TRBD1. The CDR3 loop spans 14 amino acids. Germline lookup yields CDR1 KGHSH and CDR2 LQKENI. As DNA, the CDR3 is TGTGACAGCCCAGCGGACAGGGCTAACTATGGCTACACCTTC. It encodes CDSPADRANYGYTF.

Points on this clonotype: It may be a read error: a sequence one base away is much more abundant. CDR3 loop: CASNPYDYNEQFF. DNA for the CDR3: TGTGCCAGCAACCCCTACGACTACAATGAGCAGTTCTTC. This chain connects TRBV6-2 or TRBV6-3 to TRBJ2-4; D is uncertain. TRBJ2-1 explains the end of the DNA better; the J call may be wrong. Germline-derived CDR1 and CDR2 are MNHEY and SVGEGT. This CDR3 has 13 residues.

The chain couples TRBV19 to TRBJ1-4; D is unresolved. V was clipped by 5 bases and J by 3 bases, with 13 bases between them. The CDR3 contains 15 residues. The germline gives CDR1 LNHDA, CDR2 SQIVND (reference sequence). In DNA form, the CDR3 reads TGTGCCAGTAGTCCCTGGGCGCTCCCTAATGAAAAACTGTTTTTT. Its translation: CASSPWALPNEKLFF.

Many counts were recorded for this clonotype. V and J are TRBV4-1 and TRBJ2-2, with a possible D match to TRBD2 (7 bases). The V and J ends lost 1 base and 7 bases respectively, with 16 bases between them. Germline CDR1 reads MGHRA; CDR2 reads YSYEKL. The CDR3 contains 16 residues. The CDR3, as DNA: TGCGCCAGCAGCCAAGGCTTGCGGGGGCAGGGCGGGGAGCTGTTTTTT. Protein: CASSQGLRGQGGELFF.

Comments on this clonotype: A read error may explain this, as a much larger clone is one base away. The chain links TRBV5-4 to TRBJ1-2; D remains ambiguous. The CDR3 is 16 residues long. Germline CDR1 is SGHNT and CDR2 is YYREEE (reference sequence). Between the trimmed V and J ends, which lost 7 bases and 4 bases, there was a span of 23 bases. CDR3 protein: CASDDDVPGKAYGYTF. CDR3 nucleotides: TGTGCCAGCGATGATGACGTACCAGGAAAGGCCTATGGCTACACCTTC.

Details on this clonotype: The likely explanation is a read error, given a far larger clone one base away. The chain links TRBV25-1 to TRBJ2-5, with 8 positions matching TRBD1. The last part of the DNA fits TRBJ2-7 better; the J call may be wrong. There are 16 residues in the CDR3. In germline, CDR1 is MGHDK, CDR2 SYGVNS. This chain's CDR3 is CASSAGQAYSPYEQYF. The CDR3 DNA sequence: TGTGCCAGCAGTGCGGGACAGGCCTATTCTCCTTACGAGCAGTACTTC.

This clonotype was recorded many times. This chain uses TRBV7-6 with TRBJ1-5; TRBD1 matches 7 bases. The ends lost 3 bases at V and 6 bases at J; junction bases unmatched: 2. Germline lookup yields CDR1 SGHVS and CDR2 FNYEAQ. The CDR3 spans 13 residues. In DNA form, the CDR3 reads TGTGCCAGCAGCTTCCAGGGGGGTCAGCCCCAGCATTTT. This translates into CASSFQGGQPQHF.

A word on this clonotype: A read error is possible here, since a much larger clone lies one base away. This chain joins TRBV4-3 and TRBJ1-2; D unclear. This CDR3 contains 17 residues. Germline-derived CDR1 and CDR2 are LGHNA and YSLEER. The CDR3 loop reads CASSIRIGRRKTYGSTF. The CDR3 DNA follows: TGCGCCAGCAGCATCCGAATAGGACGTCGAAAGACCTATGGCTCCACCTTC.

This clonotype has a count of ten or more. J is TRBJ2-7 and V is TRBV3-2. TRBV3-2 is termed a pseudogene. The CDR3 extends over 13 amino acids. The DNA of the CDR3 is TGTGCCAGCAGCCAAGGATACAGCTACGAGCAGTACTTC. This translates into CASSQGYSYEQYF.

This clonotype was seen at least ten times. The chain has TRBV12-3 or TRBV12-4 and TRBJ1-1; D possibly corresponds to TRBD1 (6 bases). The CDR3 is 12 residues long. Trimming stripped 0 bases from V and 10 bases from J, with 9 bases between. CDR3 residues: CASSLADRRAFF. In DNA, the CDR3 is TGTGCCAGCAGTTTAGCTGACAGGAGAGCTTTCTTT.

This clonotype was detected many times. The rearrangement links TRBV9 to TRBJ2-2, with D unclear. V gave up 4 bases and J gave up 2 bases, with 12 bases separating them. Per the germline V gene, CDR1 is SGDLS and CDR2 is YYNGEE. CDR3 length: 15 residues. CDR3 loop: CASSSKMSNTGELFF. CDR3 sequence (DNA): TGTGCCAGCAGCTCGAAGATGTCAAACACCGGGGAGCTGTTTTTT.

Points on this clonotype: This may come from a read error, since a much larger clone is one base off. The rearrangement joins TRBV7-8 to TRBJ1-2; D remains ambiguous. Germline CDR1 SGHVS, CDR2 FQNEAQ. V was shortened by 4 bases and J by 7 bases, with 25 bases between the two germline ends. The CDR3 spans 17 residues. The CDR3: CASSSIMFTRKTCGYTF. In DNA, the CDR3 is TGTGCCAGCAGCTCAATTATGTTTACCCGAAAGACCTGTGGCTACACCTTC.

This clonotype was counted ten times or more. The V call is TRBV7-9, the J call TRBJ2-1; TRBD2 aligns across 10 bases. V trimming: 7 bases; J trimming: 4 bases; junction bases outside the gene matches: 7. The CDR3 runs 15 residues. Germline CDR1 reads SEHNR; CDR2 reads FQNEAQ (reference sequence). This CDR3 is CASKSLAGPYNEQFF. As DNA, the CDR3 is TGTGCCAGCAAATCACTAGCGGGACCTTACAATGAGCAGTTCTTC.

This clonotype was picked up many times. The chain joins TRBV27 to TRBJ2-3; perhaps D is TRBD1 or TRBD2 (5 bases each). With 6 bases removed from V and 4 bases from J, the gap between germline ends came to 8 bases. The CDR3 totals 12 residues. Germline assignment: CDR1 MNHEY and CDR2 SMNVEV (reference sequence). In DNA form, the CDR3 reads TGTGCCAGCAGCGTGGGGGCAGATACGCAGTATTTT. Translating gives CASSVGADTQYF.